This paragraph reports one T cell receptor beta chain. The antigen is not known. The donors were part of the validation cohort, which consisted of over a hundred subjects and was separate from the first cohort of hundreds of subjects. This entry is derived from a study of cytomegalovirus exposure and HLA in healthy donors. Study-wide findings and caveats: Most observed TCR sequences were rare, whereas some public TCRs were detected in many donors. Listed as cytomegalovirus-associated were 170 or so TCR beta chains.

Germline trimming cut 10 bases from V and 2 bases from J; bases unmatched to any gene: 6. The CDR3 sequence is 14 residues long. Germline V gene lookup returns CDR1 MNHNY and CDR2 SVGAGI (reference sequence). Sequenced by immunoSEQ multiplex PCR; TCRdb stores in-frame clones only, minus some. The sample includes over 110,000 clones, more than 75% of them seen just once. Input material: PBMCs. This rearrangement joins TRBV6-6 to TRBJ2-7; 12 bases map to TRBD2. The source is a man between 18 and 29 years old in good health and CMV-seropositive. CDR3 amino acids: CATRTSGIPYEQYF. In nucleotides, the CDR3 is TGTGCCACTAGGACTAGCGGGATACCCTACGAGCAGTACTTC.